The rows below give T cell receptor beta chains drawn from one sample of a study of regulatory T cells in long-lasting Graves disease. TCRdb analysed the multiplex PCR reads with MiXCR anew, one entry per CDR3 protein. Of approximately 400,000 distinct CDR3 sequences listed, around a quarter were seen once; the top ten hold 26%. The starting material was peripheral blood mononuclear cells (PBMCs), obtained when the disease was refractory, from a patient treated with antithyroid drugs. The receptors were gathered from a female donor with Graves disease. CDR3s include the opening cysteine and the closing phenylalanine or tryptophan. A D gene is named only where the DNA matches it firmly. Size values are once, few and many counts, or a class for expanded clones, and some rows have none.

V gene,clone size,J gene,D gene,CDR3 DNA,CDR3 protein
TRBV2,many,TRBJ1-4,-,TGTGCCAGCAGTGAATTGGGGGAAAAACTGTTTTTT,CASSELGEKLFF
TRBV2,few,TRBJ1-5,-,TGTGCCACCCGGCGAGAGACAGGAAATCAGCCCCAGCATTTT,CATRRETGNQPQHF
TRBV7-9,few,TRBJ2-5,-,TGTGCCAGCAGCTGGTGGGCACCGGACGGTTTGTTTGGTTTTCAAGAGACCCAGTACTTC,CASSWWAPDGLFGFQETQYF
TRBV25-1,few,TRBJ2-5,-,TGTGCCAGCAGTGAATTCCGAGGGGGCCAAGAGACCCAGTACTTC,CASSEFRGGQETQYF
TRBV5-1,-,TRBJ1-6,-,TGCGCCAGCAGCCCGAAACAAGCTTATAATTCACCCCTCCACTTT,CASSPKQAYNSPLHF
TRBV15,-,TRBJ1-1,TRBD1,TGTGCCACGAGACCTCAGGGGGTGACTGAAGCTTTCTTT,CATRPQGVTEAFF
TRBV20-1,few,TRBJ1-1,-,TGCAGCGTTAGGACAGCTATGAACACTGAAGCTTTCTTT,CSVRTAMNTEAFF
TRBV20-1,once,TRBJ2-2,-,TGCAGTGCTACTCCCGACGGTTCCGGGGAGCTGTTTTTT,CSATPDGSGELFF
TRBV28,-,TRBJ2-7,-,TGTGCCAGCAGCCGATTCGGTCCAGGGTTGTACGAGCAGTACTTC,CASSRFGPGLYEQYF
TRBV7-2,-,TRBJ1-5,-,TGTGCCAGCAGCTTTTACACTGCTAATCAGCCCCAGCATTTT,CASSFYTANQPQHF
TRBV5-4,-,TRBJ2-7,TRBD1,TGTGCCAGCAGCTTCCGCAGGGGGTCTAGCTCCCACGAGCAGTACTTC,CASSFRRGSSSHEQYF
TRBV19,few,TRBJ2-7,TRBD1,TGTGCCAGTAGTAAACAGGGGGCAGACGAGCAGTACTTC,CASSKQGADEQYF
TRBV5-6,-,TRBJ1-4,TRBD1,TGTGCCAGCAGCTATGGTAGTCCAGGGGGTGAAAAACTGTTTTTT,CASSYGSPGGEKLFF
TRBV14,-,TRBJ1-1,-,TGTGCCAGCAGCCGATTGGGAACCCGGAACACTGAAGCTTTCTTT,CASSRLGTRNTEAFF
TRBV7-2,-,TRBJ1-5,-,TGTGCCAGCAGCTTATTTAATCAGCCCCAGCATTTT,CASSLFNQPQHF
TRBV30,few,TRBJ2-7,-,TGTGCCTGGAGTACAACCTACGAGCAGTACTTC,CAWSTTYEQYF
TRBV28,many,TRBJ1-5,TRBD1,TGTGCCAGCAGCCCGGGACAGGGGAGTAATCAGCCCCAGCATTTT,CASSPGQGSNQPQHF
TRBV2,many,TRBJ1-2,TRBD1,TGTGCCAGCAGACTGGACAGGGTCGACTATGGCTACACCTTC,CASRLDRVDYGYTF
TRBV3-1,-,TRBJ2-7,TRBD2,TGTGCCAGCAGCCAAGGGGGCGGGAGCCCTATACACACCTACGAGCAGTACTTC,CASSQGGGSPIHTYEQYF
TRBV20-1,-,TRBJ1-5,TRBD1,TGCAGTGCTGGGGACAGGGCCGGTCAGCCCCAGCATTTT,CSAGDRAGQPQHF
TRBV20-1,-,TRBJ1-5,-,TGCAGTGCCATTACCCCGTTGAATCAGCCCCAGCATTTT,CSAITPLNQPQHF
TRBV20-1,-,TRBJ2-7,-,TGCAGTGCTAGAGTACAAGGCGCCCACGAGCAGTACTTC,CSARVQGAHEQYF
TRBV30,-,TRBJ1-4,-,TGTACCGTCGAACAGGGAAACGAAAAACTGTTTTTT,CTVEQGNEKLFF
TRBV5-1,-,TRBJ1-6,-,TGCGCCAGCAGCTTGGATCCGAACGCCTTAAATTCACCCCTCCACTTT,CASSLDPNALNSPLHF
TRBV29-1,-,TRBJ1-1,TRBD1,TGCATCGGGGGACAGACCCCGAACACTGAAGCTTTCTTT,CIGGQTPNTEAFF
TRBV5-1,-,TRBJ2-5,-,TGCGCCAGCAGCTATCTAGCGCTCCAAGAGACCCAGTACTTC,CASSYLALQETQYF
TRBV5-1,many,TRBJ1-1,TRBD1,TGCGCCAGCAGTTCCGACAGGGTAGACACTGAAGCTTTCTTT,CASSSDRVDTEAFF
TRBV28,few,TRBJ1-4,TRBD1,TGTGCCAGCAGCCGACAGGGGTTGGGTGAAAAACTGTTTTTT,CASSRQGLGEKLFF
TRBV6-1,-,TRBJ2-3,-,TGTGCCAGCACCCCGTCGGTGGGCACAGATACGCAGTATTTT,CASTPSVGTDTQYF
TRBV20-1,-,TRBJ1-5,-,TGCAGTGCCCGAACCGGCAGGTCCGCTCGTAGCAATCAGCCCCAGCATTTT,CSARTGRSARSNQPQHF
TRBV6-1,many,TRBJ2-5,-,TGTGCCAGCAGACACAACACCGGTGGGATGAAAGAGACCCAGTACTTC,CASRHNTGGMKETQYF
TRBV29-1,few,TRBJ1-1,-,TGCAGCGTGCGACATCCGAACACTGAAGCTTTCTTT,CSVRHPNTEAFF
TRBV7-9,-,TRBJ2-3,-,TGTACCAGCAGCTCTAGTGTGGCGTCTGGCTACACAGATACGCAGTATTTT,CTSSSSVASGYTDTQYF
TRBV14,-,TRBJ1-6,-,TGTGCCAGCAGCCAAGAATGGAATTCACCCCTCCACTTT,CASSQEWNSPLHF
TRBV29-1,few,TRBJ2-7,TRBD2,TGCAGCGTTGAAGATCTTAATAGCGGGAGGGGGTACGAGCAGTACTTC,CSVEDLNSGRGYEQYF
TRBV27,many,TRBJ2-7,-,TGTGCCAGCACCTCGGGAGCCTACAGGGGAGGTACCTACGAGCAGTACTTC,CASTSGAYRGGTYEQYF
TRBV29-1,-,TRBJ1-1,-,TGCAGCGTTGGGGGCAGGGCGTTGAACACTGAAGCTTTCTTT,CSVGGRALNTEAFF
TRBV7-9,many,TRBJ2-7,-,TGTGCCAGCAGCCGTGGAGGGACCCAGGGTTCCTACGAGCAGTACTTC,CASSRGGTQGSYEQYF
TRBV7-2,few,TRBJ2-7,-,TGTGCCAGCAGCTTGCGCGTCTACGAGCAGTACTTC,CASSLRVYEQYF
TRBV6-1,-,TRBJ1-1,-,TGTGCCAGCAGGGTCGACAGCCTGAACACTGAAGCTTTCTTT,CASRVDSLNTEAFF
TRBV10-3,once,TRBJ2-1,TRBD1,TGTGCCATCGCCGGGACAGGGGACAATGAGCAGTTCTTC,CAIAGTGDNEQFF
TRBV19,few,TRBJ1-5,-,TGTGCCAGTAGTATTGCGGTAGGGCAGCCCCAGCATTTT,CASSIAVGQPQHF
TRBV2,many,TRBJ2-7,-,TGTGCCAGCAGTGAAAACGAGGGCGAGCAGTACTTC,CASSENEGEQYF
TRBV11-1,many,TRBJ2-5,-,TGTGCCAGCAGCTTGCGAATAGCCGGGGAGACCCAGTACTTC,CASSLRIAGETQYF
TRBV5-5,-,TRBJ2-7,-,TGTGCCAGCAGCTTAGGGTCCCCCCCCCTCGAGCAGTACTTC,CASSLGSPPLEQYF
TRBV5-4,few,TRBJ2-2,-,TGTGCCAGCAGCTCGAGCGGTTCCACCGGGGAGCTGTTTTTT,CASSSSGSTGELFF
TRBV7-9,-,TRBJ1-5,-,TGTGCCAGCAGCTTAGATGGAGGGTTCAGCAATCAGCCCCAGCATTTT,CASSLDGGFSNQPQHF
TRBV10-3,-,TRBJ2-7,-,TGTGCCATCAGTGATATGAACGGGAGAGTCTACGAGCAGTACTTC,CAISDMNGRVYEQYF
TRBV19,-,TRBJ2-7,-,TGTGCCAGTAGTAGACACCAAAGCTCCTACGAGCAGTACTTC,CASSRHQSSYEQYF
TRBV19,few,TRBJ2-5,-,TGTGCCAGTAGTAACCAGGGACTTACACAAGAGACCCAGTACTTC,CASSNQGLTQETQYF
TRBV6-5,-,TRBJ1-1,-,TGTGCCAGCAGTTACCCCGGGGTGAACACTGAAGCTTTCTTT,CASSYPGVNTEAFF
TRBV20-1,many,TRBJ1-2,TRBD1,TGCAGTGCTAGAGACAGGGGGCTAGGCTACACCTTC,CSARDRGLGYTF
TRBV6-1,-,TRBJ2-3,-,TGTGCCAGCAGTGGGGGACAACATGTGGATACGCAGTATTTT,CASSGGQHVDTQYF
TRBV30,many,TRBJ1-1,-,TGTGCCTGGAACCCTACAGGGCACACTGAAGCTTTCTTT,CAWNPTGHTEAFF
TRBV9,many,TRBJ2-7,TRBD1,TGTGCCAGCAGCGTGACAGGGAGCTCCTACGAGCAGTACTTC,CASSVTGSSYEQYF
TRBV28,-,TRBJ1-5,-,TGTGCCAGCAGTTTGTACAGGGGCAATCAGCCCCAGCATTTT,CASSLYRGNQPQHF
TRBV11-2,many,TRBJ1-2,-,TGTGCCAGCAGCGCCGGGAGGGGTACTAACTATGGCTACACCTTC,CASSAGRGTNYGYTF